The entry below gives a single T cell receptor (beta chain) sequence along with its context. The CDR3 is 17 residues long. V trimming: 0 bases; J trimming: 5 bases; junction bases outside the gene matches: 12. Per the germline V gene, CDR1 is MNHEY and CDR2 is SVGAGI. The data were obtained in a study of CD8 T cells in ankylosing spondylitis. TCRdb re-derived calls from the 5' RACE reads in MiXCR, one entry per CDR3 protein. Altogether 150,000 to 200,000 distinct CDR3 sequences are present, 15% to 20% being singletons, with the ten largest covering about 8%. The clonotype originates from a male donor with ankylosing spondylitis or in good health (not recorded which). The chain joins TRBV6-5 to TRBJ1-1; 7 bases align to TRBD1. The sample comprised blood, either unsorted or a sorted T cell fraction (not recorded which). The CDR3 sequence is CASSYSRTGRGRTEAFF. CDR3 bases: TGTGCCAGCAGTTACTCGCGGACAGGAAGGGGGAGAACTGAAGCTTTCTTT.